Following are 14 T cell receptor beta chains from one sample sequenced in a study of blood T cells in healthy people across ages. A second PCR, run for roughly 7 to 11 cycles, used a sample-barcoded 5' primer plus a J-beta primer mix. Using its own MiXCR run on the 5' RACE reads, TCRdb lists one record per CDR3 protein. The sample has 630,000 or so distinct CDR3 sequences, approximately 30% seen once. The sample comprised blood. The receptors derive from a woman older than 75 in good health.

The V call is TRBV20-1, the J call TRBJ2-3; 9 bases agree with TRBD2. Trimming removed 1 base from V and 4 bases from J; junction bases left unmatched: 0. The CDR3 sequence is 13 residues long. Germline V lookup: CDR1 DFQATT, CDR2 SNEGSKA (reference sequence). DNA of the CDR3: TGCAGTGCTAGAGCTAGCGGGGCAGATACGCAGTATTTT. Translation: CSARASGADTQYF.

This clonotype appeared many times. The CDR3 sequence is CASSRGLAGGETQYF. The DNA for the CDR3 is TGTGCCAGCAGCCGGGGGCTAGCAGGGGGTGAGACCCAGTACTTC. The chain recombines TRBV5-6 with TRBJ2-5; D possibly corresponds to TRBD1 (7 bases). This CDR3 comprises 15 residues. Germline CDR1 and CDR2: SGHDT and YYEEEE. Between the trimmed V and J ends, which lost 4 bases and 5 bases, there was a span of 18 bases.

This clonotype was observed at least ten times. This chain joins TRBV11-2 and TRBJ1-2, with 8 positions matching TRBD1. Trimming cost V 1 base and J 13 bases; bases outside gene matches: 8. The CDR3 loop spans 13 amino acids. Germline assignment: CDR1 SGHAT and CDR2 FQNNGV. CDR3 sequence: CASSLAGQGQSTF. The CDR3 DNA reads as TGTGCCAGCAGCTTAGCCGGACAGGGCCAATCCACCTTC.

This clonotype was counted a few times. This may stem from a read error, because a much larger clone lies one nucleotide away. The chain links TRBV7-6 to TRBJ2-3; D may be TRBD1 (5 bases). Germline CDR1 reads SGHVS; CDR2 reads FNYEAQ. This CDR3 contains 13 residues. This CDR3 reads CASSVAGMDTQDF. Written as DNA, the CDR3 is TGTGCCAGCAGCGTAGCAGGGATGGATACGCAGGATTTT.

The sample holds many counts of this clonotype. The rearrangement uses TRBV4-1 and TRBJ1-2; a possible D gene is TRBD1 (6 bases). Trimming took off 0 bases at V and 4 bases at J, with 15 bases between the two ends. Looked up from germline, CDR1 is MGHRA and CDR2 is YSYEKL. The CDR3 is 16 amino acids. CDR3 sequence (DNA): TGCGCCAGCAGCCAAGATTACGGGATAGGGGGCTATGGCTACACCTTC. This translates into CASSQDYGIGGYGYTF.

V and J are TRBV29-1 and TRBJ2-5; D possibly corresponds to TRBD1 (5 bases). Trimming took off 3 bases at V and 5 bases at J, with 13 bases between the two ends. This CDR3 spans 13 amino acids. Germline lookup yields CDR1 SQVTM and CDR2 ANQGSEA. CDR3 sequence (DNA): TGCAGCGTTGACCTTGGGGCCGGGGAGACCCAGTACTTC. Translating it yields CSVDLGAGETQYF.

This clonotype showed up many times. The rearrangement uses TRBV7-3 and TRBJ2-1, with D possibly matching TRBD2 (5 bases). CDR1 is SGHTA, CDR2 FQGTGA, per germline. The V end lost 5 bases, the J end lost 2 bases, and 13 bases lay between the germline ends. This CDR3 region has 15 residues. CDR3 protein: CASSPVASPYNEQFF. In nucleotides, the CDR3 is TGTGCCAGCAGCCCAGTAGCGTCCCCCTACAATGAGCAGTTCTTC.

This clonotype was recorded at least ten times. CDR3 nucleotide sequence: TGTGCCAGCAGCTATGGTGGGACTACAGATACGCAGTATTTT. The encoded protein is CASSYGGTTDTQYF. This sequence joins TRBV7-9 and TRBJ2-3, with D possibly TRBD2 on 6 matching bases. CDR3 size: 14 residues. Germline V gives CDR1 SEHNR, CDR2 FQNEAQ (reference sequence). V gave up 4 bases and J gave up 3 bases, with 11 bases separating them.

In regard to this clonotype: A much bigger clone sits one base away, suggesting this may be a read error. The V gene is TRBV5-6, the J gene TRBJ1-2; TRBD1 is a possible D gene (6 bases). The CDR3 covers 15 residues. Looked up from germline, CDR1 is SGHDT and CDR2 is YYEEEE. CDR3 sequence reads: CAGSLVGGARDGYTF. The CDR3 coding sequence is TGTGCCGGCAGCTTGGTCGGGGGCGCGAGAGATGGCTACACCTTC.

In its sample, this clonotype was seen a few times. V usage is TRBV6-5 and J usage is TRBJ1-5; TRBD1 agrees at 7 bases. Germline V gene sequence: CDR1 MNHEY, CDR2 SVGAGI. This CDR3 contains 15 residues. The V segment lost 6 bases and the J segment 5 bases; nucleotides outside the gene matches: 10. The CDR3 DNA follows: TGTGCCAGCAGCCCCGAACAGGGGACACATCAGCCCCAGCATTTT. Translating gives CASSPEQGTHQPQHF.

This chain joins TRBV3-1 and TRBJ1-1; D is undetermined. The CDR3 spans 13 residues. Trimming cost V 2 bases and J 3 bases, with 7 bases left between them. Germline CDR1 is LGHDT and CDR2 is YNNKEL (reference sequence). CDR3 region: CASSQKTDTEAFF. CDR3 DNA sequence: TGTGCCAGCAGCCAAAAGACGGACACTGAAGCTTTCTTT.

There are a few counts of this clonotype. This chain connects TRBV7-2 to TRBJ1-1; TRBD1 is a possible D gene (5 bases). Germline-derived CDR1 and CDR2 are SGHTA and FQGNSA. The CDR3 consists of 14 residues. Trimming took off 4 bases at V and 4 bases at J, with 13 bases between the two ends. The CDR3 reads CASSSPGRTTEAFF. Here the CDR3 DNA reads TGTGCCAGCAGCTCACCGGGACGGACCACTGAAGCTTTCTTT.

This clonotype has just one count. This chain's CDR3 is CASSPGLAPNEQFF. The CDR3 coding sequence is TGTGCCAGCAGTCCGGGACTAGCGCCCAATGAGCAGTTCTTC. The rearrangement uses TRBV12-3 or TRBV12-4 and TRBJ2-1; 10 nucleotides agree with TRBD2. The CDR3 covers 14 residues. J lost 6 bases, V lost 5 bases, and 4 bases had no gene match.

The CDR3 is CASSYLLQGDGYTF. The CDR3 nucleotides read TGTGCCAGCAGTTATTTACTTCAGGGAGATGGCTACACCTTC. The V gene is TRBV6-6, the J gene TRBJ1-2; TRBD1 might be the D (5 bases). Germline CDR1 and CDR2: MNHNY and SVGAGI (reference sequence). Trimming left V 3 bases short and J 6 bases short, with 14 bases between. The CDR3 spans 14 residues.